The clone carrying this T cell receptor beta chain was seen many times. The antigen is undetermined. An end of the junction does not agree with germline; a read error may underlie this. This sample stems from a study of blood T cells in healthy people across ages. Broader study findings: With age, beta diversity per million T cells declined roughly linearly, significantly by 30 to 50.

This CDR3 is built from 15 residues. Germline assignment: CDR1 KGHSH and CDR2 LQKENI. For the second PCR, which ran for about 7 to 11 cycles, a sample-barcoded 5' primer and a J-beta primer mix were used. TCRdb passed the 5' RACE reads through MiXCR, listing each CDR3 protein once. The table includes 650,000 to 950,000 distinct CDR3 sequences, approximately 48% detected once. The chain carries TRBV18 and TRBJ1-2; no clear D. Sequencing input: blood. The source of this sequence is a man between 60 and 70 years old in good health. The CDR3 DNA sequence: TGTGCCAGCTCACCCATCGGAGGGATGAACTCTGGCTACACCTTC. As protein: CASSPIGGMNSGYTF.